Listed below are T cell receptor beta chains from one sample, sequenced in a study of T cells in Graves' hyperthyroidism and ophthalmopathy. Via MiXCR, TCRdb re-called the multiplex PCR reads, giving one row per CDR3 protein. This sample has 500,000 to 650,000 distinct CDR3 sequences, with around 20% found just once. Sequencing was performed on blood. These receptors were collected from a man between 35 and 55 years old with Graves' ophthalmopathy. CDR3s include the opening cysteine and the closing phenylalanine or tryptophan. D genes are given only for firm matches. Rows may omit the clone size; those that give it use once, few, many or a size class.

13	TRBD1	few	TRBV6-2/TRBV6-3	TRBJ2-7	TGTGCCAGCAGTTACGACAGGGGGGACGAGCAGTACTTC	CASSYDRGDEQYF
15	.	few	TRBV20-1	TRBJ2-1	TGCAGTGCGAAGATACCGGGTCGGCCGCACAATGAGCAGTTCTTC	CSAKIPGRPHNEQFF
13	.	.	TRBV10-3	TRBJ1-1	TGTGCCACCGACGGCCACCCGAACACTGAAGCTTTCTTT	CATDGHPNTEAFF
14	.	few	TRBV5-8	TRBJ2-1	TGTGCCAGCAGCTCCACCCCCAAAACGAGTGAGCAGTTCTTC	CASSSTPKTSEQFF
14	.	.	TRBV13	TRBJ2-7	TGTGCCAGCAGCGATGGCCTTACCCCCGACGAGCAGTACTTC	CASSDGLTPDEQYF
12	.	.	TRBV10-3	TRBJ1-1	TGTGCCATAGGGACCGTGAACACTGAAGCTTTCTTT	CAIGTVNTEAFF
14	TRBD1	.	TRBV18	TRBJ1-2	TGTGCCAGCTCACCATTCAGGGGGATCGGTGGCTACACCTTC	CASSPFRGIGGYTF
13	.	many	TRBV2	TRBJ2-7	TGTGCCAGCAGATGGACAGTTGCCTACGAGCAGTACTTC	CASRWTVAYEQYF
15	.	.	TRBV2	TRBJ2-2	TGTGCCAGCGGAAGAATTGTCGGGGGCACCGGGGAGCTGTTTTTT	CASGRIVGGTGELFF
13	TRBD2	many	TRBV6-1	TRBJ2-5	TGTGCCAGCAGTCCCCTGCTAGCGGGAGCCCAGTACTTC	CASSPLLAGAQYF
15	.	many	TRBV12-3/TRBV12-4	TRBJ1-1	TGTGCCAGCAGTTCCCCCTTTAGCCGGAACACTGAAGCTTTCTTT	CASSSPFSRNTEAFF
15	TRBD2	.	TRBV12-3/TRBV12-4	TRBJ2-3	TGTGCCAGCAGCTCGCGGACTAGCGGGAAAGATACGCAGTATTTT	CASSSRTSGKDTQYF
14	.	few	TRBV15	TRBJ2-2	TGTGCCACCAGCATTAAAGACGGGACCGGGGAGCTGTTTTTT	CATSIKDGTGELFF
16	TRBD2	many	TRBV28	TRBJ2-7	TGTGCCAGCAGTTCTCGGACTAGCTGGATATCCTACGAGCAGTACTTC	CASSSRTSWISYEQYF
15	TRBD2	.	TRBV25-1	TRBJ2-3	TGTGCCGCCCCGACTAGCCCCAGGCCAACAGATACGCAGTATTTT	CAAPTSPRPTDTQYF
15	.	many	TRBV6-1	TRBJ2-5	TGTGCCAGCAGTGAAGCGCTCCTATTTCAAGAGACCCAGTACTTC	CASSEALLFQETQYF
13	TRBD1	.	TRBV5-4	TRBJ1-2	TGTGCCAGCAGCTTCGGACAGGGGTTCGGCTACACCTTC	CASSFGQGFGYTF
12	.	.	TRBV29-1	TRBJ2-3	TGCAGCGTTTACGCTAGCACAGATACGCAGTATTTT	CSVYASTDTQYF
16	TRBD1	.	TRBV9	TRBJ2-3	TGTGCCAGCAGCGTAGAACAGGGGGTACCCACAGATACGCAGTATTTT	CASSVEQGVPTDTQYF
16	TRBD2	many	TRBV28	TRBJ2-1	TGTGCCAGCCAGTGGGGGGGGCTAGCGGGGCTCAATGAGCAGTTCTTC	CASQWGGLAGLNEQFF
17	TRBD1	many	TRBV6-1	TRBJ1-1	TGTGCCAGCAGTGGGAGGGGGCACAGGGGGCAGAGAACTGAAGCTTTCTTT	CASSGRGHRGQRTEAFF
12	.	few	TRBV29-1	TRBJ2-3	TGCAGCGTTGAAGAGCAGACAGATACGCAGTATTTT	CSVEEQTDTQYF
14	.	few	TRBV5-6	TRBJ2-7	TGTGCCAGCAGTCCTGGGCCACCATCCTACGAGCAGTACTTC	CASSPGPPSYEQYF
13	.	few	TRBV11-2	TRBJ1-2	TGTGCCACCTCATTTAGAGGAGGCTATGGCTACACCTTC	CATSFRGGYGYTF
14	TRBD1	many	TRBV2	TRBJ2-7	TGTGCCAGCAGTAAAGGACAGGGGGGCAACGAGCAGTACTTC	CASSKGQGGNEQYF
12	.	many	TRBV2	TRBJ1-2	TGTGCCAGCAGTCCACACCAATATGGCTACACCTTC	CASSPHQYGYTF
13	.	.	TRBV20-1	TRBJ2-3	TGCAGTGCTAGTAGAGGGGGTGGAGATACGCAGTATTTT	CSASRGGGDTQYF
15	.	.	TRBV2	TRBJ2-7	TGTGCCAGCAGGACCCCCCTGGGGGACTCCTACGAGCAGTACTTC	CASRTPLGDSYEQYF
14	.	.	TRBV28	TRBJ1-4	TGTGCCAGCAGTTTAAGGCAGGGAGGCGAAAAACTGTTTTTT	CASSLRQGGEKLFF
15	.	many	TRBV7-2	TRBJ2-1	TGTGCCAGCAGCTTAGTTCCAGGGCTCTACAATGAGCAGTTCTTC	CASSLVPGLYNEQFF
15	.	many	TRBV7-3	TRBJ2-2	TGTGCCAGCAGCTCGGACGGTTATTACACCGGGGAGCTGTTTTTT	CASSSDGYYTGELFF
16	TRBD2	many	TRBV7-9	TRBJ2-1	TGTGCCAGCAGCTCTCTGACTAGCGGAGCTTACAATGAGCAGTTCTTC	CASSSLTSGAYNEQFF
18	.	many	TRBV9	TRBJ2-3	TGTGCCAGCAGCGTAGTGCAGAGGGCGGATTCTAGCACAGATACGCAGTATTTT	CASSVVQRADSSTDTQYF
15	.	few	TRBV3-1	TRBJ1-4	TGTGCCAGCAGCCAATTTGTAGCGATTAATGAAAAACTGTTTTTT	CASSQFVAINEKLFF
12	.	few	TRBV6-1	TRBJ2-7	TGTGCCAGCACCGGGGTCTCCTACGAGCAGTACTTC	CASTGVSYEQYF
17	TRBD2	.	TRBV20-1	TRBJ2-7	TGCAGTGCTAGTCCCGCTAGCGGGGGGGCCCGTAGGGACGAGCAGTACTTC	CSASPASGGARRDEQYF
16	TRBD2	few	TRBV12-3/TRBV12-4	TRBJ2-3	TGTGCCAGCATTTCTCATAGCGGGGGGGCCGGAGATACGCAGTATTTT	CASISHSGGAGDTQYF
15	TRBD1	many	TRBV30	TRBJ1-5	TGTGCCTGGAGTTTTGGGGCAGGGGGGAGTCAGCCCCAGCATTTT	CAWSFGAGGSQPQHF
15	TRBD1	.	TRBV5-1	TRBJ2-7	TGCGCCAGCAGCTTGGCTCCAGGGGGCACCTACGAGCAGTACTTC	CASSLAPGGTYEQYF
15	.	few	TRBV20-1	TRBJ1-1	TGCAGTGCTACCCAGCCGGGACAAGTAAGAACTGAAGCTTTCTTT	CSATQPGQVRTEAFF
11	.	.	TRBV20-1	TRBJ2-7	TGCAGTGCTCCAGGGGTCTACGAGCAGTACTTC	CSAPGVYEQYF
18	.	few	TRBV5-1	TRBJ2-2	TGCGCCAGCAGCTTGAACTTTGGGGCGTTGTTGAACACCGGGGAGCTGTTTTTT	CASSLNFGALLNTGELFF
13	.	.	TRBV28	TRBJ1-2	TGTGCCAGCAGTCCTCACAGTTACTATGGCTACACCTTC	CASSPHSYYGYTF
13	.	.	TRBV30	TRBJ2-4	TGTGCCTGGAGATACAGAGCCAAAAACATTCAGTACTTC	CAWRYRAKNIQYF
13	.	many	TRBV30	TRBJ2-7	TGTGCCTTCCAGCGCCAAGGTCCCTACGAGCAGTACTTC	CAFQRQGPYEQYF
16	TRBD1	many	TRBV7-3	TRBJ2-5	TGTGCCAGCAGCCCCAAAGCCCCGGGACAGGGGGAGACCCAGTACTTC	CASSPKAPGQGETQYF
15	.	few	TRBV7-6	TRBJ2-3	TGTGCCAGCAGCCACGCGGCTTCTAGCACAGATACGCAGTATTTT	CASSHAASSTDTQYF
16	TRBD2	few	TRBV9	TRBJ2-2	TGTGCCAGCAGCGTCCTGTCGGGAGGTCACGCCGGGGAGCTGTTTTTT	CASSVLSGGHAGELFF
14	.	few	TRBV9	TRBJ2-2	TGTGCCAGCAGCGTAGCTTGGAACACCGGGGAGCTGTTTTTT	CASSVAWNTGELFF
14	.	.	TRBV12-3/TRBV12-4	TRBJ1-1	TGTGCCAGCAGTTTAAGACAAATGAACACTGAAGCTTTCTTT	CASSLRQMNTEAFF
17	TRBD2	.	TRBV2	TRBJ2-3	TGTGCCAGCAGTGAACCCGGGACTAGCGGTCCCACAGATACGCAGTATTTT	CASSEPGTSGPTDTQYF
15	.	many	TRBV30	TRBJ2-1	TGTGCCTGGAGTGAAGTCACAGGGTTAGGGAATGAGCAGTTCTTC	CAWSEVTGLGNEQFF
17	TRBD2	many	TRBV12-3/TRBV12-4	TRBJ2-1	TGTGCCAGCAGTTTTCGACTAGCGGGAAGGGGGCACAATGAGCAGTTCTTC	CASSFRLAGRGHNEQFF
14	.	.	TRBV20-1	TRBJ2-7	TGCAGTGCTAGGGGGACTACAGGGTCGGCCGAGCAGTACTTC	CSARGTTGSAEQYF
11	.	.	TRBV28	TRBJ1-2	TGTGCCAGCAGTTTCCGACAGGAAGACACCTTC	CASSFRQEDTF
15	.	few	TRBV10-3	TRBJ1-1	TGTGCCATCAGTGAGAGGGGGGCCCCGAACACTGAAGCTTTCTTT	CAISERGAPNTEAFF
14	.	many	TRBV7-3	TRBJ2-5	TGTGCCAGCAGTAATGGGGGGACTGAAGAGACCCAGTACTTC	CASSNGGTEETQYF
15	.	many	TRBV2	TRBJ1-1	TGTGCCAGCTTTAGGGGCCGAACTTTGAACACTGAAGCTTTCTTT	CASFRGRTLNTEAFF
13	.	many	TRBV3-1	TRBJ1-1	TGTGCCAGCAGCCAAGATTTAGACCGAGGGGCTTTCTTT	CASSQDLDRGAFF